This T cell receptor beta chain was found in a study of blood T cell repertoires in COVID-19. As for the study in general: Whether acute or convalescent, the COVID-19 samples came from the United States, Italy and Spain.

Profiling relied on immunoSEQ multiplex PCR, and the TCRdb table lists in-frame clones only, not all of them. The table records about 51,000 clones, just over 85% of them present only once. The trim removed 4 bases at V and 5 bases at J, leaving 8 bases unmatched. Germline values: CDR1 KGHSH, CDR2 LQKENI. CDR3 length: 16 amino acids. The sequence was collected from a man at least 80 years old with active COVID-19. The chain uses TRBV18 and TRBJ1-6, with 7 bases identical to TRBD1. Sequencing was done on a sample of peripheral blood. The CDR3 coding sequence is TGTGCCAGCTCACTAGCAGGGGGTGACAATAATTCACCCCTCCACTTT. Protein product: CASSLAGGDNNSPLHF.